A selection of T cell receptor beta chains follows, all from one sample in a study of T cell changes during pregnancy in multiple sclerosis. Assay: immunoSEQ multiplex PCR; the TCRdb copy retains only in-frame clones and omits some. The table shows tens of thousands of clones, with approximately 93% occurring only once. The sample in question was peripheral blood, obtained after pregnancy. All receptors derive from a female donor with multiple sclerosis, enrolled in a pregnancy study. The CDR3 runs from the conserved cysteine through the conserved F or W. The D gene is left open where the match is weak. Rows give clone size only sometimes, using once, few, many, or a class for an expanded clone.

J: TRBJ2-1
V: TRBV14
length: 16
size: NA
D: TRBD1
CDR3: CASSQWDRGSYNEQFF
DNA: TGTGCCAGCAGCCAGTGGGACAGGGGATCCTACAATGAGCAGTTCTTC

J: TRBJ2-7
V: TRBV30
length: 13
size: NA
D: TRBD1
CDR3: CAWSIGQAGEQYF
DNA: TGTGCCTGGAGTATTGGACAGGCCGGGGAGCAGTACTTC

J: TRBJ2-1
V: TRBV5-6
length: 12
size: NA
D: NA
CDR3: CASSLGLSEQFF
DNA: TGTGCCAGCAGCCTGGGACTTTCTGAGCAGTTCTTC

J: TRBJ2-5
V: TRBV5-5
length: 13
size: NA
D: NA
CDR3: CASSLVGWETQYF
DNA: TGTGCCAGCAGCTTAGTCGGGTGGGAGACCCAGTACTTC

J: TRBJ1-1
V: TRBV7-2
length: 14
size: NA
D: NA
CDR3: CASSLDGLRTEAFF
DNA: TGTGCCAGCAGCTTAGACGGCCTGAGGACTGAAGCTTTCTTT

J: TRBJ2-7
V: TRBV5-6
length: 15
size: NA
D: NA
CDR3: CASSLGGDPAYEQYF
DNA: TGTGCCAGCAGCCTCGGAGGGGACCCAGCCTACGAGCAGTACTTC

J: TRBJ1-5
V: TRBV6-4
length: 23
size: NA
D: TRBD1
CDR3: CASSDATVGGHGQGDTCNQPQHF
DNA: TGTGCCAGCAGTGACGCGACAGTAGGGGGCCACGGACAGGGCGATACATGCAATCAGCCCCAGCATTTT

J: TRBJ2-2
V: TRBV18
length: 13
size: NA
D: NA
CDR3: CASSPTGDGELFF
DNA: TGTGCCAGCTCACCGACAGGAGACGGGGAGCTGTTTTTT

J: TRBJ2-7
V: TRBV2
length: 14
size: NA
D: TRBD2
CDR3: CASTESGRAFEQYF
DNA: TGTGCCAGCACCGAAAGCGGGAGGGCCTTCGAGCAGTACTTC

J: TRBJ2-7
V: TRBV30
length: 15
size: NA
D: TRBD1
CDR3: CALGGLTGGVSEQYF
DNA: TGTGCCCTGGGTGGACTTACAGGGGGCGTCTCCGAGCAGTACTTC

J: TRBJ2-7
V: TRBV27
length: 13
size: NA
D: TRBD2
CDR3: CASSPSGLHEQYF
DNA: TGTGCCAGCAGTCCTAGCGGTCTCCACGAGCAGTACTTC

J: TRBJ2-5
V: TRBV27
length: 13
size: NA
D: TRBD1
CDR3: CASSRQGGETQYF
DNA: TGTGCCAGCAGTAGACAGGGTGGGGAGACCCAGTACTTC

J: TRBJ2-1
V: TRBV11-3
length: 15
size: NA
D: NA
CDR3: CASRPQGMSYNEQFF
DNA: TGTGCCAGCAGACCACAGGGCATGTCCTACAATGAGCAGTTCTTC

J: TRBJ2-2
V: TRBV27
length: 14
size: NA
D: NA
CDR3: CASSTGGTTGELFF
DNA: TGTGCCAGCAGTACTGGCGGGACCACCGGGGAGCTGTTTTTT

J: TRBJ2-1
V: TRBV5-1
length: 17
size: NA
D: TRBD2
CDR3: CASSLAYSGSSYNEQFF
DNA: TGCGCCAGCAGCTTGGCTTATAGCGGGAGCTCCTACAATGAGCAGTTCTTC

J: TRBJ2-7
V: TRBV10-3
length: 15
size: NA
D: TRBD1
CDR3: CAISDRDRTTYEQYF
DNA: TGTGCCATCAGTGACCGGGACAGGACTACCTACGAGCAGTACTTC

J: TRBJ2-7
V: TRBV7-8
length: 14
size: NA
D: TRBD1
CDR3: CASSLGHRGYEQYF
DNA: TGTGCCAGCAGCTTAGGCCACAGGGGCTACGAGCAGTACTTC

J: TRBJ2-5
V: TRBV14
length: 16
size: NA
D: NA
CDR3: CASSQGIGDYQETQYF
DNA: TGTGCCAGCAGCCAAGGGATTGGGGACTACCAAGAGACCCAGTACTTC

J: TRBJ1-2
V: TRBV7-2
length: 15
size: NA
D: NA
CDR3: CASSLVIGGNYGYTF
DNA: TGTGCCAGCAGCTTAGTTATAGGGGGTAACTATGGCTACACCTTC

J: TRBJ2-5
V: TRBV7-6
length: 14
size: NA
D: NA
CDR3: CASSPNTHQETQYF
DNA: TGTGCCAGCAGCCCCAACACCCACCAAGAGACCCAGTACTTC

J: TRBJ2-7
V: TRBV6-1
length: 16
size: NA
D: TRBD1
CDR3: CASSVGRGTGIYEQYF
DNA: TGTGCCAGCAGTGTAGGGCGGGGGACAGGGATCTACGAGCAGTACTTC

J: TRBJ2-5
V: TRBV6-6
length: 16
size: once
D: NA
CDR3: CASSSASLRRQETQYF
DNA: TGTGCCAGCAGTTCCGCCTCTTTGCGGCGCCAAGAGACCCAGTACTTC

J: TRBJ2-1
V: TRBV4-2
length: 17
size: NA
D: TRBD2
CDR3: CASSQFLAGGGTDEQFF
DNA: TGTGCCAGCAGCCAATTTCTAGCGGGAGGGGGGACAGATGAGCAGTTCTTC

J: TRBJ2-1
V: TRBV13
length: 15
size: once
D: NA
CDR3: CASSSRGLAYNEQFF
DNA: TGTGCCAGCAGCTCAAGGGGACTCGCCTACAATGAGCAGTTCTTC

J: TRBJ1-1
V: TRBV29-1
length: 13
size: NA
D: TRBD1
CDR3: CSVGQRLNTEAFF
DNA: TGCAGCGTGGGACAGAGATTGAACACTGAAGCTTTCTTT

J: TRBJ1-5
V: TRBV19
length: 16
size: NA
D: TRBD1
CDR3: CASTYWGGQGNQPQHF
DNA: TGTGCCAGTACCTACTGGGGAGGACAGGGCAATCAGCCCCAGCATTTT